A single sample is the source of the 21 T cell receptor beta chains below, sequenced in a study of radiotherapy plus CTLA-4 blockade in lung cancer. TCRdb's copy holds only in-frame clones and misses some; the assay was immunoSEQ multiplex PCR. The table has more than 95,000 clones, about four fifths seen once; the top ten hold approximately 5.2%. The specimen comprised peripheral blood, sampled from a patient treated with radiotherapy plus ipilimumab. Receptor source: a human donor with non-small cell lung cancer who had a partial response to radiotherapy plus ipilimumab.

The chain is built from TRBV19 and TRBJ2-7; 7 nucleotides match TRBD2. CDR3 length: 13 residues. The V segment lost 1 base and the J segment 6 bases; nucleotides outside the gene matches: 3. Germline CDR1 reads LNHDA; CDR2 reads SQIVND (reference sequence). The CDR3 loop is CASSIGLAGEQYF. The CDR3 nucleotides are TGTGCCAGTAGTATAGGACTAGCTGGCGAGCAGTACTTC.

The V gene is TRBV7-2, the J gene TRBJ2-5; 9 nucleotides match TRBD1. Unmatched junction bases numbered 10, after V lost 7 bases and J lost 4 bases. CDR3 length: 15 amino acids. CDR1 and CDR2 from the germline V gene are SGHTA and FQGNSA. The CDR3: CASNVQGALGETQYF. DNA for the CDR3: TGTGCCAGCAACGTACAGGGGGCGCTTGGAGAGACCCAGTACTTC.

In DNA form, the CDR3 reads TGTGCCAGCAGCTCCTTGGGGGGGTCCACTGAAGCTTTCTTT. Protein: CASSSLGGSTEAFF. The chain has TRBV11-2 and TRBJ1-1; a possible D gene is TRBD1 (5 bases). Trimming left V 4 bases short and J 4 bases short, with 13 bases between. Germline V gives CDR1 SGHAT, CDR2 FQNNGV. The length of the CDR3 is 14 residues.

This rearrangement joins TRBV30 to TRBJ1-5; 9 bases are shared with TRBD1. Germline V gives CDR1 GTSNPN, CDR2 SVGIG (reference sequence). The CDR3 runs 13 residues. V was clipped by 5 bases and J by 3 bases; unmatched bases: 2. The CDR3 DNA reads TGTGCCTGGGGACAGGGGTTCAATCAGCCCCAGCATTTT. Translation: CAWGQGFNQPQHF. Drawing the rest from reference TRBV30 and TRBJ1-5, the complete variable domain is SQTIHQWPATLVQPVGSPLSLECTVEGTSNPNLYWYRQAAGRGLQLLFYSVGIGQISSEVPQNLSASRPQDRQFILSSKKLLLSDSGFYLCAWGQGFNQPQHFGDGTRLSIL.

The V gene is TRBV7-9, the J gene TRBJ2-1, with 9 bases matching TRBD1. From germline, CDR1 is SEHNR and CDR2 FQNEAQ (reference sequence). V shed 5 bases, J shed 12 bases, and the junction held 8 bases outside the gene matches. The CDR3 sequence is 13 residues long. As DNA, the CDR3 is TGTGCCAGCAGCGACAGACAGGGGGATGGGCAGTTCTTC. Protein product: CASSDRQGDGQFF.

The chain combines TRBV30 with TRBJ1-2; possible D gene TRBD1, 6 bases. CDR1 and CDR2 from the germline V gene are GTSNPN and SVGIG (reference sequence). The ends were cut back, 3 bases at V and 2 bases at J, with 13 bases in the middle. The CDR3 runs 14 residues. The CDR3 DNA sequence: TGTGCCTGGAGCCTCCTGACAGGAAACTATGGCTACACCTTC. Residues: CAWSLLTGNYGYTF.

This clone was detected only a few times. The gene calls are TRBV5-4 and TRBJ1-2; D possibly corresponds to TRBD1 (6 bases). V was cut by 4 bases and J by 5 bases, with 18 bases left in between. The CDR3 has 15 residues. Germline lookup yields CDR1 SGHNT and CDR2 YYREEE (reference sequence). CDR3 DNA sequence: TGTGCCAGCAGCCCGGAGGGGGGGCTGTTTTATGGCTACACCTTC. Amino acids: CASSPEGGLFYGYTF. The whole variable domain, filled in from reference TRBV5-4 and TRBJ1-2, reads ETGVTQSPTHLIKTRGQQVTLRCSSQSGHNTVSWYQQALGQGPQFIFQYYREEENGRGNFPPRFSGLQFPNYSSELNVNALELDDSALYLCASSPEGGLFYGYTFGSGTRLTVV.

The J gene is TRBJ1-6, the V gene TRBV28; 9 nucleotides match TRBD1. Germline-derived CDR1 and CDR2 are MDHEN and SYDVKM. This CDR3 contains 15 residues. Trimming removed 10 bases from V and 3 bases from J; junction bases left unmatched: 7. CDR3: CATTGQGNYNSPLHF. CDR3 bases: TGTGCCACCACTGGACAGGGGAACTATAATTCACCCCTCCACTTT. Full variable domain (rest looked up from reference TRBV28 and TRBJ1-6): DVKVTQSSRYLVKRTGEKVFLECVQDMDHENMFWYRQDPGLGLRLIYFSYDVKMKEKGDIPEGYSVSREKKERFSLILESASTNQTSMYLCATTGQGNYNSPLHFGNGTRLTVT.

V and J are TRBV6-1 and TRBJ2-7; a weak D match, TRBD2 (5 bases). The germline V gene encodes CDR1 MNHNS and CDR2 SASEGT. Trimming left V 0 bases short and J 2 bases short, with 17 bases between. The CDR3 extends over 17 amino acids. CDR3: CASSEALRLGGTYEQYV. CDR3 bases: TGTGCCAGCAGTGAAGCGCTTCGTCTAGGAGGTACCTACGAGCAGTACGTC.

This clone appeared a few times. V usage is TRBV6-6 and J usage is TRBJ1-5; TRBD1 aligns across 10 bases. Trimming at V came to 7 bases and at J to 7 bases, leaving 4 bases not matched to a gene. CDR3 length: 13 residues. Germline CDR1 MNHNY, CDR2 SVGAGI (reference sequence). The CDR3 protein is CASTDRGRQPQHF. The DNA of the CDR3 is TGTGCCAGCACCGACAGGGGGCGGCAGCCCCAGCATTTT.

The chain recombines TRBV18 with TRBJ2-5, with D possibly TRBD1 on 6 matching bases. V dropped 3 bases and J dropped 4 bases, with 12 bases sitting between them. Germline-derived CDR1 and CDR2 are KGHSH and LQKENI. This CDR3 has 14 residues. The CDR3 region is CASSPTGMRETQYF. CDR3 bases: TGTGCCAGCTCACCCACAGGGATGAGAGAGACCCAGTACTTC.

The gene calls are TRBV4-1 and TRBJ1-1, with D hard to call. There are 14 residues in the CDR3. Per germline, CDR1 MGHRA and CDR2 YSYEKL. Trimming pared 4 bases from V and 6 bases from J, leaving 15 bases between. Here the CDR3 DNA reads TGCGCCAGCAGCCGTCCTGCGGGGTTCTCTGAAGCTTTCTTT. Protein sequence: CASSRPAGFSEAFF.

The V gene is TRBV30, the J gene TRBJ2-7; 7 bases align to TRBD1. This CDR3 comprises 13 residues. The ends lost 4 bases at V and 3 bases at J; junction bases unmatched: 6. CDR1 and CDR2 from the germline V gene are GTSNPN and SVGIG (reference sequence). The CDR3 protein is CAWNRQGSYEQYF. DNA of the CDR3: TGTGCCTGGAATCGACAGGGCAGCTACGAGCAGTACTTC.

V gene TRBV12-2 combines with J gene TRBJ1-1. TRBV12-2 is a listed pseudogene. The CDR3 covers 16 residues. CDR3 in amino acids: CASRLGPRGGGTEAFF. In DNA form, the CDR3 reads TGTGCAAGTCGCTTAGGACCAAGGGGGGGTGGCACTGAAGCTTTCTTT.

The chain carries TRBV5-1 and TRBJ2-3; D is possibly TRBD2 (5 bases). CDR3 length: 17 residues. V shed 1 base and J shed 2 bases, with 17 bases lying between them. Germline values: CDR1 SGHRS, CDR2 YFSETQ. The CDR3 DNA follows: TGCGCCAGCAGCTTGTTCCCAAGCGGCAAGAACACAGATACGCAGTATTTT. It specifies CASSLFPSGKNTDTQYF.

As regards this clone: The same CDR3 arises from other DNA sequences in this sample as well. The V gene is TRBV30, the J gene TRBJ2-3; D not resolved. Trimming cost V 3 bases and J 0 bases, with 4 bases left between them. This CDR3 region has 12 residues. Germline V lookup: CDR1 GTSNPN, CDR2 SVGIG (reference sequence). In nucleotides, the CDR3 is TGTGCCTGGAGCTTAAGCACAGATACGCAGTATTTT. As protein: CAWSLSTDTQYF. Looking up the rest from reference TRBV30 and TRBJ2-3 gives the full variable domain: SQTIHQWPATLVQPVGSPLSLECTVEGTSNPNLYWYRQAAGRGLQLLFYSVGIGQISSEVPQNLSASRPQDRQFILSSKKLLLSDSGFYLCAWSLSTDTQYFGPGTRLTVL.

The chain couples TRBV6-5 to TRBJ2-7, with D possibly being TRBD1 (6 bases). The length of the CDR3 is 15 residues. Germline CDR1 reads MNHEY; CDR2 reads SVGAGI. Trimming removed 5 bases from V and 3 bases from J, with 17 bases in between. The CDR3 spells CASSLNRDTLYEQYV. CDR3 coding DNA: TGTGCCAGCAGTCTCAACCGGGACACCCTCTACGAGCAGTACGTC.

The chain employs TRBV28 and TRBJ2-7, with 7 bases identical to TRBD1. Germline V CDR1 and CDR2: MDHEN, SYDVKM. V lost 2 bases, J lost 3 bases, and 4 bases stayed unmatched. The CDR3 is made up of 14 amino acids. The CDR3 DNA sequence: TGTGCCAGCAGTTTACGAGGACAGGTCTACGAGCAGTACTTC. Translating gives CASSLRGQVYEQYF. The full variable domain, its missing parts supplied by reference TRBV28 and TRBJ2-7, is DVKVTQSSRYLVKRTGEKVFLECVQDMDHENMFWYRQDPGLGLRLIYFSYDVKMKEKGDIPEGYSVSREKKERFSLILESASTNQTSMYLCASSLRGQVYEQYFGPGTRLTVT.

This chain joins TRBV18 and TRBJ2-7; 13 nucleotides align to TRBD2. The ends lost 4 bases at V and 2 bases at J; junction bases unmatched: 8. This CDR3 comprises 17 residues. The germline CDR1 and CDR2 sequences are KGHSH and LQKENI. DNA for the CDR3: TGTGCCAGCTCACTGCTTGGACTAGCGGGGGACACCTACGAGCAGTACTTC. It yields the protein CASSLLGLAGDTYEQYF.

The genes are TRBV15 and TRBJ2-1; 8 bases are shared with TRBD1. The V segment lost 0 bases and the J segment 6 bases; nucleotides outside the gene matches: 7. The CDR3 contains 16 residues. CDR1 LNHNV and CDR2 YYDKDF come from the germline V gene (reference sequence). For the CDR3, the DNA is TGTGCCACCAGCAGAGATGCAGGGGGCTGGGTCAATGAGCAGTTCTTC. It yields the protein CATSRDAGGWVNEQFF. Complete variable domain (other parts from reference TRBV15 and TRBJ2-1): DAMVIQNPRYQVTQFGKPVTLSCSQTLNHNVMYWYQQKSSQAPKLLFHYYDKDFNNEADTPDNFQSRRPNTSFCFLDIRSPGLGDTAMYLCATSRDAGGWVNEQFFGPGTRLTVL.

The chain recombines TRBV28 with TRBJ1-2, with 10 positions matching TRBD1. Trimming removed 8 bases from V and 7 bases from J; junction bases left unmatched: 7. The germline CDR1 and CDR2 sequences are MDHEN and SYDVKM. The CDR3 consists of 13 residues. CDR3 residues: CASWWTGGSGYTF. The CDR3, as DNA: TGTGCCAGCTGGTGGACAGGGGGATCTGGCTACACCTTC.